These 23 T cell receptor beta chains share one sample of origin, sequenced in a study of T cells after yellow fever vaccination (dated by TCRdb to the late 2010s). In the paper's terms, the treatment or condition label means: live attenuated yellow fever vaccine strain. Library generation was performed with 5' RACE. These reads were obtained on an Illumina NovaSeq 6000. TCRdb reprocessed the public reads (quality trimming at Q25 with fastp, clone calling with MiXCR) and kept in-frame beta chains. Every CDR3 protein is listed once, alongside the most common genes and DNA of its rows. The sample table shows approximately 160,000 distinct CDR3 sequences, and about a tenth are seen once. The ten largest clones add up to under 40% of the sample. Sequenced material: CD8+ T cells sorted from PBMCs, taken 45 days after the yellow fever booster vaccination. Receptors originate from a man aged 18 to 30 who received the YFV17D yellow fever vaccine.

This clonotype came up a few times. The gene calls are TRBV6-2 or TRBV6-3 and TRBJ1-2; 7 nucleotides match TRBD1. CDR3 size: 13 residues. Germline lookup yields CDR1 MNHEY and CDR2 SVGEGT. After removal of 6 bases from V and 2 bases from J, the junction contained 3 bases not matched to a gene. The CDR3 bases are TGTGCCAGCAGCGGACAGGCCAACTATGGCTACACCTTC. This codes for CASSGQANYGYTF.

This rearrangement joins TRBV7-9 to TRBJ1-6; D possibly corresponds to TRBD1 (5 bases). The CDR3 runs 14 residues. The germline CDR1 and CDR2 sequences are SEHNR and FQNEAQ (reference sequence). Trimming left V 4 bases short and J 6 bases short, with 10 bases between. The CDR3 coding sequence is TGTGCCAGCAGCTGGGAGGACACTAATTCACCCCTCCACTTT. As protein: CASSWEDTNSPLHF.

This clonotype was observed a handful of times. The CDR3 region is CASSYSNPEETQYF. The CDR3 DNA reads TGTGCCAGCAGTTACTCGAACCCAGAAGAGACCCAGTACTTC. This chain connects TRBV6-5 to TRBJ2-5; D is unresolved. V was clipped by 0 bases and J by 3 bases, with 8 bases between them. The CDR3 totals 14 residues. The germline gives CDR1 MNHEY, CDR2 SVGAGI.

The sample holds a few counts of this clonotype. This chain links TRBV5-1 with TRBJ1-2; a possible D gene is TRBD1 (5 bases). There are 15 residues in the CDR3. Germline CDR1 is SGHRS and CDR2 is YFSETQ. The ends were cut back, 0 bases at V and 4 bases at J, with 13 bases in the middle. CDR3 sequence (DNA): TGCGCCAGCAGCTTGGGGAGGGGCGCGCCCTATGGCTACACCTTC. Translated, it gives CASSLGRGAPYGYTF.

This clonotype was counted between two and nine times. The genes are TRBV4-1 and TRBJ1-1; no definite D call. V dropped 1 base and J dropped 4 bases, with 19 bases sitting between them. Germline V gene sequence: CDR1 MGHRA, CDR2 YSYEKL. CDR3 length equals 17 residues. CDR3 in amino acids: CASSQGGSGIAPTEAFF. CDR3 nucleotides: TGCGCCAGCAGCCAAGGAGGTTCAGGCATAGCCCCCACTGAAGCTTTCTTT.

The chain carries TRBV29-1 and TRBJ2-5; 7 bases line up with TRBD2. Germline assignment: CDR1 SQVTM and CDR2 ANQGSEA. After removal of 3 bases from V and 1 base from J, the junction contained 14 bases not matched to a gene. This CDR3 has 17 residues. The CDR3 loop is CSVEGESDGGTQETQYF. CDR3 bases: TGCAGCGTTGAGGGGGAATCTGACGGGGGGACCCAAGAGACCCAGTACTTC.

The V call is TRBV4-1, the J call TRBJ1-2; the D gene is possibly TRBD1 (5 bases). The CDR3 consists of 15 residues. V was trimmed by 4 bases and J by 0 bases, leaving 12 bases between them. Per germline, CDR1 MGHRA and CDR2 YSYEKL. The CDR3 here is CASSPGRPTNYGYTF. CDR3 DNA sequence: TGCGCCAGCAGCCCGGGACGGCCGACTAACTATGGCTACACCTTC.

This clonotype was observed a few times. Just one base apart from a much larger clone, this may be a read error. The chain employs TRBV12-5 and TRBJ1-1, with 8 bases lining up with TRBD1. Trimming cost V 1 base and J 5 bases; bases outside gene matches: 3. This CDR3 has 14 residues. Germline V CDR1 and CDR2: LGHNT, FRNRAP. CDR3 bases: TGTGCTAGTGGTTTGGCGACAGGGGTTACTGAAGCTTTCTTT. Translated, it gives CASGLATGVTEAFF.

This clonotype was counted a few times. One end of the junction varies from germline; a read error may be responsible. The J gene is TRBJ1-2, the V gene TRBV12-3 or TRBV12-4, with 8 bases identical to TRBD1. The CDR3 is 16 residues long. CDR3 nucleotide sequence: TGTGCCAGCAGCTTAGGATCCAGGGGGCATACCTATGGCTACACCTTC. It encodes CASSLGSRGHTYGYTF.

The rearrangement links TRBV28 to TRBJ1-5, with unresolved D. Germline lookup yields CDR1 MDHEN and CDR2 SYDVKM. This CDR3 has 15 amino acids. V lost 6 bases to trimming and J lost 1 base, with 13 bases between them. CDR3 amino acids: CASSTTPRSNQPQHF. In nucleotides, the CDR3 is TGTGCCAGCAGCACGACACCGAGAAGCAATCAGCCCCAGCATTTT.

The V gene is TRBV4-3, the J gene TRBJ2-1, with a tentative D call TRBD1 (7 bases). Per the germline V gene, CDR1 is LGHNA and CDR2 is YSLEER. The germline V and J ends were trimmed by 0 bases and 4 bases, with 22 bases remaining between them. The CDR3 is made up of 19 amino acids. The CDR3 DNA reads TGCGCCAGCAGCCAAGATAGCGACTTTCCAGGGGGGTCTTACAATGAGCAGTTCTTC. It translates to CASSQDSDFPGGSYNEQFF.

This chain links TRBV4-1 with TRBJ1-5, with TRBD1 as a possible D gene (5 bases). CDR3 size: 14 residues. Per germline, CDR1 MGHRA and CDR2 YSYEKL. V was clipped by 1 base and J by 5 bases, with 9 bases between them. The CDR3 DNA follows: TGCGCCAGCAGCCAAGGGTTCAGGGATCAGCCCCAGCATTTT. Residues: CASSQGFRDQPQHF.

The CDR3: CASSLEAGIWETQYF. The CDR3 nucleotides read TGTGCCAGCAGCTTAGAGGCAGGGATTTGGGAGACCCAGTACTTC. J is TRBJ2-5 and V is TRBV7-2, with D possibly matching TRBD1 (5 bases). Per the germline V gene, CDR1 is SGHTA and CDR2 is FQGNSA. V was pared by 1 base and J by 5 bases, with 14 bases between. The CDR3 runs to 15 residues.

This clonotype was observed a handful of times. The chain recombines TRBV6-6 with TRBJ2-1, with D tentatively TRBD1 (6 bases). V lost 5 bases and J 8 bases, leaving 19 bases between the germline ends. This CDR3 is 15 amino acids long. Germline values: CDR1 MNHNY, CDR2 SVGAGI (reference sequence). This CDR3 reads CASSHGQGLIYEQFF. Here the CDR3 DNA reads TGTGCCAGCAGTCACGGCCAGGGGCTTATCTATGAGCAGTTCTTC.

The CDR3, as DNA: TGCGCCAGCAGCCAGCCGGGACAGCAAGAGACCCAGTACTTC. Translated: CASSQPGQQETQYF. The chain links TRBV4-1 to TRBJ2-5; TRBD1 matches 7 bases. CDR1 and CDR2 (germline): MGHRA, YSYEKL. J gave up 2 bases and V 3 bases, and 3 bases lay outside the gene matches. The CDR3 runs to 14 residues.

The CDR3, as DNA: TGTGCCATCAAACTGAGTAACTCTGGAAACACCATATATTTT. It yields the protein CAIKLSNSGNTIYF. J is TRBJ1-3 and V is TRBV10-3, with D uncertain. V dropped 7 bases and J dropped 0 bases, with 10 bases sitting between them. This CDR3 has 14 residues. Germline V gene lookup returns CDR1 ENHRY and CDR2 SYGVKD.

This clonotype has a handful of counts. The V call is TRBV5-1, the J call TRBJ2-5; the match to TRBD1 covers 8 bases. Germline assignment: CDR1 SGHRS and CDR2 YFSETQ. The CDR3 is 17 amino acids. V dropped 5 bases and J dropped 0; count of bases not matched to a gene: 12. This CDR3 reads CASSRENYRGNQETQYF. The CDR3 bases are TGCGCCAGCAGTCGCGAGAACTACAGGGGGAACCAAGAGACCCAGTACTTC.

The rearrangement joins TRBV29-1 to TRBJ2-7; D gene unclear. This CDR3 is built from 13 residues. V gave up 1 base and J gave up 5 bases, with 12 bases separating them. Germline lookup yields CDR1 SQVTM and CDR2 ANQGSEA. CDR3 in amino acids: CSVEGLHLDEQYF. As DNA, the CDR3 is TGCAGCGTTGAAGGACTCCACCTAGACGAGCAGTACTTC.

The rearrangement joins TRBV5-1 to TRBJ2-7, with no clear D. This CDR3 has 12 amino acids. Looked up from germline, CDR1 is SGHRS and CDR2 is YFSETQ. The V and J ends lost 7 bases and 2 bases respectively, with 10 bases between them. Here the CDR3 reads CASQGETYEQYF. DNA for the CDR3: TGCGCCAGCCAAGGTGAGACCTACGAGCAGTACTTC.

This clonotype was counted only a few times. The CDR3 sequence is CASSRRVQSGELFF. CDR3 nucleotide sequence: TGCGCCAGCAGCCGCCGAGTACAGTCCGGGGAGCTGTTTTTT. The chain couples TRBV4-3 to TRBJ2-2; D unresolved. Trimming removed 4 bases from V and 6 bases from J, with 12 bases in between. The CDR3 runs to 14 residues. From germline, CDR1 is LGHNA and CDR2 YSLEER.

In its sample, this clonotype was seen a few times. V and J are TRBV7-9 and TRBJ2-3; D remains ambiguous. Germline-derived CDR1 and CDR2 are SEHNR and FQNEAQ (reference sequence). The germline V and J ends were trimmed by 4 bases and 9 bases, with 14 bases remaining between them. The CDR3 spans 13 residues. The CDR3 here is CASSSTNYLTQYF. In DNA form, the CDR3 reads TGTGCCAGCAGCTCTACCAACTACCTAACGCAGTATTTT.

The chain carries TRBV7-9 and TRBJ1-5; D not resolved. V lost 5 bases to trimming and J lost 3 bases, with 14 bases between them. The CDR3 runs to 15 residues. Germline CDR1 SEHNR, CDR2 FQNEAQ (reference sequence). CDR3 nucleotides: TGTGCCAGCAGCGACGACGCCGGTTACAATCAGCCCCAGCATTTT. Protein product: CASSDDAGYNQPQHF. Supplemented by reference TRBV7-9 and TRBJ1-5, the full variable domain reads DTGVSQNPRHKITKRGQNVTFRCDPISEHNRLYWYRQTLGQGPEFLTYFQNEAQLEKSRLLSDRFSAERPKGSFSTLEIQRTEQGDSAMYLCASSDDAGYNQPQHFGDGTRLSIL.

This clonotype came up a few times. CDR3 nucleotides: TGCGCCAGCAGCTTGGCCACACCGATCCAAACTAATGAAAAACTGTTTTTT. Protein product: CASSLATPIQTNEKLFF. The V call is TRBV5-1, the J call TRBJ1-4; no clear D. V was shortened by 0 bases and J by 1 base, with 13 bases between the two germline ends. The CDR3 is made up of 17 amino acids. Germline-derived CDR1 and CDR2 are SGHRS and YFSETQ.